The 11 T cell receptor beta chains in this list originate from one sample, sequenced in a study of blood T cells in healthy people across ages. The use of a sample-barcoded 5' primer and a J-beta primer mix characterized a second PCR of about 7 to 12 cycles. TCRdb passed the 5' RACE reads through MiXCR, listing each CDR3 protein once. The sample records more than 600,000 distinct CDR3 sequences, 25% being singletons. This sample was also put to use in a study of T cells of mothers and their children.

Sample: blood. Source of these receptors: a boy aged 5-17 years in good health.

There are a few counts of this clonotype. This chain connects TRBV5-1 to TRBJ2-7, with 9 bases fitting TRBD2. CDR1 SGHRS and CDR2 YFSETQ come from the germline V gene. V shed 1 base and J 1 base; nucleotides not matched to a gene: 3. The CDR3 has 15 amino acids. For the CDR3, the DNA is TGCGCCAGCAGCTTGTACGCGGGAGGGTCCTACGAGCAGTACTTC. Translation: CASSLYAGGSYEQYF.

This clonotype was found once. The J gene is TRBJ1-2, the V gene TRBV6-2 or TRBV6-3; D unresolved. Germline V gives CDR1 MNHEY, CDR2 SVGEGT. Trimming took 2 bases from V and 2 from J, leaving 9 bases between them. This CDR3 comprises 14 residues. In DNA form, the CDR3 reads TGTGCCAGCAGTTACGAGGCGGGCAACTATGGCTACACCTTC. This encodes CASSYEAGNYGYTF.

The chain employs TRBV9 and TRBJ2-7; 8 bases match TRBD2. Germline trimming cut 2 bases from V and 4 bases from J; bases unmatched to any gene: 8. CDR3 length: 15 amino acids. The germline V gene encodes CDR1 SGDLS and CDR2 YYNGEE. This CDR3 is CASSVGAGAVYEQYF. CDR3 coding DNA: TGTGCCAGCAGCGTGGGAGCGGGAGCGGTTTACGAGCAGTACTTC.

This clonotype was detected a few times. This rearrangement joins TRBV25-1 to TRBJ2-7, with 7 positions matching TRBD2. V gave up 6 bases and J gave up 9 bases; unmatched junction bases: 2. CDR3 length: 10 amino acids. Germline V gene data show CDR1 as MGHDK and CDR2 as SYGVNS. The CDR3 DNA sequence: TGTGCCAGCAGAGCGGGGACGCAGTACTTC. Translation: CASRAGTQYF.

Only one count was recorded for this clonotype. V gene TRBV12-5 combines with J gene TRBJ1-2; D is undetermined. The CDR3 totals 15 residues. In germline, CDR1 is LGHNT, CDR2 FRNRAP. V lost 2 bases and J lost 9, with 19 bases in between. Written as DNA, the CDR3 is TGTGCTAGTGGTTTGAATGTAGGAGAGTTGAGCAGCTACACCTTC. Translation: CASGLNVGELSSYTF.

Comments on this clonotype: A much larger clone sits a single nucleotide away, making a read error possible. The chain employs TRBV20-1 and TRBJ1-6; tentative D call: TRBD1 (5 bases). Looked up from germline, CDR1 is DFQATT and CDR2 is SNEGSKA (reference sequence). The CDR3 has 14 amino acids. The CDR3 DNA reads as TGCAGTGCCAGGGAGGGGAGGGATAATTCACCCCTCCTCTTT. This sequence encodes CSAREGRDNSPLLF.

J is TRBJ1-2 and V is TRBV11-2; D remains ambiguous. CDR3 size: 15 residues. The V and J ends lost 5 bases and 4 bases respectively, with 17 bases between them. CDR1 is SGHAT, CDR2 FQNNGV, per germline. CDR3 in amino acids: CASSPNRELGYGYTF. The CDR3 DNA reads as TGTGCCAGCAGCCCGAACCGGGAGCTGGGCTATGGCTACACCTTC.

The DNA for the CDR3 is TGTGCCAGCAGTCCTACAGGGAGAGCAACTAATGAAAAACTGTTTTTT. Translating it yields CASSPTGRATNEKLFF. The chain carries TRBV12-3 or TRBV12-4 and TRBJ1-4, with TRBD1 as a possible D gene (6 bases). This CDR3 has 16 amino acids. Trimming pared 5 bases from V and 0 bases from J, leaving 13 bases between.

The chain joins TRBV12-3 or TRBV12-4 to TRBJ2-7; D call uncertain. V dropped 8 bases and J dropped 7 bases, with 9 bases sitting between them. The CDR3 is 10 residues long. The CDR3 region has the DNA TGTGCCAGCCCGGGCGGTGAGCAGTACTTC. It specifies CASPGGEQYF.

This clonotype came up a few times. The rearrangement links TRBV5-1 to TRBJ2-7, with a tentative D call TRBD2 (6 bases). Trimming cost V 1 base and J 2 bases, with 10 bases left between them. Germline V gene sequence: CDR1 SGHRS, CDR2 YFSETQ. The CDR3 contains 14 residues. CDR3 region: CASSLMSGAYEQYF. Written as DNA, the CDR3 is TGCGCCAGCAGCTTGATGTCGGGAGCCTACGAGCAGTACTTC.

The chain joins TRBV7-9 to TRBJ2-7; 14 nucleotides line up with TRBD2. Looked up from germline, CDR1 is SEHNR and CDR2 is FQNEAQ (reference sequence). The J segment lost 6 bases and the V segment lost 1 base, leaving 2 bases of the junction unmatched. This CDR3 spans 15 amino acids. Written as DNA, the CDR3 is TGTGCCAGCAGCTTAGAGGGACTAGCGGGAGTCGAGCAGTACTTC. Residues: CASSLEGLAGVEQYF.